The 26 T cell receptor beta chains reported below all come from one sample, sequenced in a study of T cell changes during pregnancy in multiple sclerosis. Data came from immunoSEQ multiplex PCR; TCRdb stores just in-frame clones and leaves some out. The sample yields around 62,000 clones, 93% seen once. Material: CD8+ T cells from peripheral blood mononuclear cells, obtained in the second trimester of pregnancy. The origin of the receptors is a female donor with multiple sclerosis, enrolled in a pregnancy study.

This chain joins TRBV10-3 and TRBJ2-1; D unresolved. Germline V gives CDR1 ENHRY, CDR2 SYGVKD. The CDR3 loop spans 14 amino acids. Trimming stripped 7 bases from V and 6 bases from J, with 16 bases between. The DNA of the CDR3 is TGTGCCATCACCCCGAACCAGGAACCCAATGAGCAGTTCTTC. The encoded protein is CAITPNQEPNEQFF.

The chain is built from TRBV19 and TRBJ1-5; tentative D call: TRBD1 (5 bases). The germline gives CDR1 LNHDA, CDR2 SQIVND (reference sequence). The CDR3 is 19 amino acids. Trimming stripped 8 bases from V and 0 bases from J, with 26 bases between. CDR3 in amino acids: CASRARGRADLYSNQPQHF. The CDR3 bases are TGTGCCAGTCGTGCCCGGGGGAGGGCTGATCTCTATAGCAATCAGCCCCAGCATTTT.

This chain connects TRBV4-2 to TRBJ2-7; 10 positions agree with TRBD2. This CDR3 has 16 amino acids. CDR1 and CDR2 (germline): LGHNA, YNFKEQ. V lost 3 bases and J lost 1; bases outside the gene matches: 6. DNA for the CDR3: TGTGCCAGCAGCCAGTACCTAGCGGGGGCGTCCTACGAGCAGTACTTC. Its protein is CASSQYLAGASYEQYF.

The V call is TRBV15, the J call TRBJ1-1; D remains unclear. The V and J ends lost 1 base and 0 bases respectively, with 6 bases between them. Germline loops: CDR1 LNHNV, CDR2 YYDKDF (reference sequence). The CDR3 covers 14 residues. This CDR3 reads CATSRVDMNTEAFF. Here the CDR3 DNA reads TGTGCCACCAGCAGAGTAGACATGAACACTGAAGCTTTCTTT.

V and J are TRBV7-8 and TRBJ2-3, with a possible D match to TRBD2 (6 bases). CDR3 length equals 13 residues. CDR1 and CDR2 (germline): SGHVS, FQNEAQ. V gave up 5 bases and J gave up 4 bases, with 10 bases separating them. The CDR3 region is CASSPGVADTQYF. In nucleotides, the CDR3 is TGTGCCAGCAGCCCGGGAGTAGCAGATACGCAGTATTTT.

V and J are TRBV6-5 and TRBJ2-7; D perhaps matches TRBD2 (5 bases). Between the trimmed V and J ends, which lost 0 bases and 5 bases, there was a span of 8 bases. The CDR3 runs to 13 residues. Germline loops: CDR1 MNHEY, CDR2 SVGAGI. The DNA of the CDR3 is TGTGCCAGCAGTTACTCAGACGGGAACGAGCAGTACTTC. This codes for CASSYSDGNEQYF.

The chain carries TRBV7-9 and TRBJ2-1; a weak D match, TRBD1 (6 bases). Germline CDR1 reads SEHNR; CDR2 reads FQNEAQ (reference sequence). The CDR3 loop spans 13 amino acids. Trimming pared 6 bases from V and 7 bases from J, leaving 13 bases between. CDR3 coding DNA: TGTGCCAGCAGTTTACAGGGCCGAAATGAGCAGTTCTTC. Translation gives CASSLQGRNEQFF.

The rearrangement uses TRBV9 and TRBJ2-1; 8 bases match TRBD2. CDR3 length: 15 amino acids. V lost 0 bases to trimming and J lost 7 bases; unmatched junction nucleotides: 6. Germline V gene data show CDR1 as SGDLS and CDR2 as YYNGEE. The CDR3 sequence is CASSVEGLAVNEQFF. The CDR3, as DNA: TGTGCCAGCAGCGTAGAAGGACTAGCTGTAAATGAGCAGTTCTTC.

The chain recombines TRBV2 with TRBJ1-6; D unclear. Germline V gene lookup returns CDR1 SNHLY and CDR2 FYNNEI. The CDR3 is 16 amino acids. V lost 3 bases, J lost 0 bases, and 9 bases lay in between. The CDR3: CASSDFGSSYNSPLHF. The DNA of the CDR3 is TGTGCCAGCAGTGACTTCGGGAGCTCCTATAATTCACCCCTCCACTTT.

This chain uses TRBV5-8 with TRBJ2-7; 7 positions match TRBD1. In germline, CDR1 is SGHTS, CDR2 YDEGEE. The CDR3 consists of 14 residues. V shed 4 bases, J shed 1 base, and the junction held 5 bases outside the gene matches. The CDR3 DNA reads TGTGCCAGCAGCGGAAGGGACAGTTCCTACGAGCAGTACTTC. Encoded protein: CASSGRDSSYEQYF.

This sequence joins TRBV7-4 and TRBJ2-1; TRBD2 agrees at 8 bases. The CDR3 is made up of 16 amino acids. V was pared by 2 bases and J by 12 bases, with 15 bases of the junction left unmatched. Germline assignment: CDR1 SGHVT and CDR2 SQSDAQ. CDR3 nucleotide sequence: TGTGCCAGCAGCTTAAAACGGGAGGGCCCCGATGTTTTGCAGTTCTTC. Translating it yields CASSLKREGPDVLQFF.

This sequence joins TRBV5-1 and TRBJ1-1; 7 bases line up with TRBD1. CDR3 length: 12 residues. Per germline, CDR1 SGHRS and CDR2 YFSETQ. Trimming at V came to 3 bases and at J to 8 bases, leaving 4 bases not matched to a gene. This CDR3 reads CASSYQTGEAFF. CDR3 in DNA: TGCGCCAGCAGCTATCAGACAGGGGAAGCTTTCTTT. The full variable domain, in which reference TRBV5-1 and TRBJ1-1 provide the parts outside the CDR3, is KAGVTQTPRYLIKTRGQQVTLSCSPISGHRSVSWYQQTPGQGLQFLFEYFSETQRNKGNFPGRFSGRQFSNSRSEMNVSTLELGDSALYLCASSYQTGEAFFGQGTRLTVV.

V is TRBV7-2 and J is TRBJ2-7, with 8 bases fitting TRBD1. CDR3 length: 14 residues. Germline V CDR1 and CDR2: SGHTA, FQGNSA. The trim removed 5 bases at V and 2 bases at J, leaving 5 bases unmatched. CDR3 in DNA: TGTGCCAGCAGCCCCGACAGGGGCCCCTACGAGCAGTACTTC. Translated, it gives CASSPDRGPYEQYF.

The chain carries TRBV7-6 and TRBJ2-1; possible D gene TRBD1, 6 bases. This CDR3 has 15 residues. The germline V gene has CDR1 SGHVS and CDR2 FNYEAQ. V shed 1 base and J shed 4 bases, with 11 bases lying between them. The CDR3 loop reads CASSLGPGVYNEQFF. CDR3 DNA: TGTGCCAGCAGCTTAGGGCCAGGGGTGTACAATGAGCAGTTCTTC.

The V gene is TRBV27, the J gene TRBJ2-7; 8 positions match TRBD1. The CDR3 spans 15 residues. J lost 3 bases, V lost 1 base, and 5 bases had no gene match. Per germline, CDR1 MNHEY and CDR2 SMNVEV (reference sequence). The DNA of the CDR3 is TGTGCCAGCAGTTTATGGGGACAGGACGGCTACGAGCAGTACTTC. It encodes CASSLWGQDGYEQYF.

This sequence joins TRBV9 and TRBJ2-5; TRBD2 matches 13 bases. Germline assignment: CDR1 SGDLS and CDR2 YYNGEE. CDR3 size: 15 residues. The junction had 4 bases not matched to a gene; V was cut back by 5 bases and J by 3 bases. The CDR3 nucleotides read TGTGCCAGCAGTCCAACTAGCGGGGGGGAAGAGACCCAGTACTTC. It translates to CASSPTSGGEETQYF. The full variable domain, rest sourced from reference TRBV9 and TRBJ2-5, is DSGVTQTPKHLITATGQRVTLRCSPRSGDLSVYWYQQSLDQGLQFLIQYYNGEERAKGNILERFSAQQFPDLHSELNLSSLELGDSALYFCASSPTSGGEETQYFGPGTRLLVL.

This rearrangement joins TRBV4-1 to TRBJ1-2, with 7 bases fitting TRBD1. V lost 0 bases, J lost 5 bases, and 9 bases stayed unmatched. The CDR3 spans 16 residues. Germline CDR1 is MGHRA and CDR2 is YSYEKL. The chain's CDR3 is CASSQDPQGNLYGYTF. DNA of the CDR3: TGCGCCAGCAGCCAAGACCCACAGGGGAATCTATATGGCTACACCTTC.

CDR3 bases: TGTGCCATCAGTTTGGGCGAGGGGGCCTATGGCTACACCTTC. Translating gives CAISLGEGAYGYTF. The rearrangement joins TRBV10-3 to TRBJ1-2; the match to TRBD1 covers 7 bases. Germline V gene data show CDR1 as ENHRY and CDR2 as SYGVKD. Germline trimming cut 5 bases from V and 4 bases from J; bases unmatched to any gene: 7. The CDR3 totals 14 residues.

This clone was observed a single time. The V call is TRBV4-1, the J call TRBJ2-6; D is possibly TRBD2 (5 bases). This CDR3 is built from 16 residues. The germline CDR1 and CDR2 sequences are MGHRA and YSYEKL. The V end was cut by 1 base, the J end by 3 bases, with 10 bases between. CDR3 sequence reads: CASSQGRENGANVLTF. In DNA, the CDR3 is TGCGCCAGCAGCCAAGGTCGGGAAAATGGGGCCAACGTCCTGACTTTC.

The chain combines TRBV6-5 with TRBJ1-2, with D possibly being TRBD1 (6 bases). Trimming removed 6 bases at V and 5 bases at J, with 16 bases between. Germline loops: CDR1 MNHEY, CDR2 SVGAGI. The CDR3 has 14 residues. The CDR3 sequence: CASRDRTATYGYTF. The CDR3, as DNA: TGTGCCAGCAGAGACCGGACAGCGACTTATGGCTACACCTTC.

The V call is TRBV4-2, the J call TRBJ1-5; no firm D call. V was clipped by 0 bases and J by 5 bases, with 11 bases between them. The CDR3 consists of 15 residues. Germline values: CDR1 LGHNA, CDR2 YNFKEQ. The CDR3 sequence: CASSQEGGSDQPQHF. CDR3 sequence (DNA): TGTGCCAGCAGCCAAGAAGGAGGCAGTGATCAGCCCCAGCATTTT.

Of note for this clone: With a much larger clone just one base away, this may be a read error. The same CDR3 also results from other DNA sequences found in this sample. The chain couples TRBV27 to TRBJ1-5, with no clear D. The CDR3 totals 14 residues. CDR1 is MNHEY and CDR2 is SMNVEV in the germline V gene (reference sequence). For the CDR3, the DNA is TGTGCCAGCAGTTTATCGGGCAGGCTTCAGCCCCAACATTTT. Translation gives CASSLSGRLQPQHF.

The CDR3 sequence: CASSASQTGQGNYEQYF. The CDR3 DNA reads as TGTGCCAGTAGTGCGAGTCAGACGGGACAGGGGAACTACGAGCAGTACTTC. V usage is TRBV19 and J usage is TRBJ2-7; 10 nucleotides match TRBD1. The CDR3 extends over 17 amino acids. Germline V gives CDR1 LNHDA, CDR2 SQIVND (reference sequence). V lost 5 bases, J lost 3 bases, and 13 bases stayed unmatched.

V gene TRBV11-2 combines with J gene TRBJ1-1; D remains ambiguous. This CDR3 has 14 amino acids. With 1 base removed from V and 1 base from J, the gap between germline ends came to 7 bases. CDR1 is SGHAT and CDR2 is FQNNGV in the germline V gene. The CDR3 DNA is TGTGCCAGCAGCTTAGTGTTAGCGAACACTGAAGCTTTCTTT. It codes for CASSLVLANTEAFF.

The V gene is TRBV27, the J gene TRBJ2-7; 7 bases agree with TRBD1. Germline assignment: CDR1 MNHEY and CDR2 SMNVEV (reference sequence). Trimming took 2 bases from V and 6 from J; bases not matched to a gene: 4. The CDR3 runs to 13 residues. CDR3 sequence reads: CASSLRGHGEQYF. CDR3 DNA: TGTGCCAGCAGTTTAAGGGGGCATGGCGAGCAGTACTTC.

As DNA, the CDR3 is TGTGCCAGCAGTCATTCAACACAGGGGGGAGAAGCTTTCTTT. Translated, it gives CASSHSTQGGEAFF. J is TRBJ1-1 and V is TRBV6-5; the match to TRBD1 covers 8 bases. The CDR3 consists of 14 residues. V gave up 5 bases and J gave up 8 bases; unmatched junction bases: 10. Per germline, CDR1 MNHEY and CDR2 SVGAGI.